This T cell receptor beta chain derives from a study of regulatory T cells in long-lasting Graves disease (dated by TCRdb to the early 2020s). The study in broad terms: Persistent Graves' disease was defined as antithyroid drug treatment for over 5 years with persistently positive TSH receptor autoantibodies. This study used TCR sequencing and RNA sequencing of peripheral blood to compare persistent Graves' disease patients against newly diagnosed Graves' disease patients. The study was registered as a clinical trial and conducted in China. TCR sequencing covered some 13 persistent and some 20 newly diagnosed Graves' disease patients, around 33 samples in total. Persistent Graves' disease patients in the clinical cohort had taken antithyroid drugs for roughly 10 years on average.

Its CDR3 holds 14 amino acids, cysteine through phenylalanine. Only the CDR3 portion is preserved as DNA: 42 bases, with reading frame beginning at the first base. V is shortened by 2 bases, J by 3 bases, and the region joining them spans 14 bases. Taken from the germline V gene (reference sequence), the CDR1 and CDR2 loops are DFQATT and SNEGSKA. The time point label corresponds to: persistent/refractory GD, antithyroid drugs over 5 years with positive TRAb. For both TCR sequencing and RNA sequencing, RNA was extracted from PBMCs using TRIzol. The diagnosis of Graves' disease followed American Thyroid Association guidelines. Recruitment of patients was carried out at an endocrinology department in Xi'an, China. From each patient, approximately 9.9 milliliters of peripheral blood was collected into an EDTA anticoagulant tube. Ficoll Paque Plus density gradient separation was used to isolate PBMCs, and no further T cell sorting was performed. RNA quality was checked with an Agilent 2100 Bioanalyzer and agarose gel, and concentration with a NanoDrop 2000.

This clonotype was seen more than once but under ten times. The clone's antigen remains unknown. No per-base quality is available; no much larger clone lies one base away. The method was multiplex PCR. Instrument used: Illumina HiSeq 4000. iRepertoire HTBI primers and Arm-PCR amplification of CDR3 regions were used to construct TCR beta libraries. Before sequencing, the PCR products underwent gel purification. The published analysis was carried out like this. A total of fewer than 80 TRBV and 14 TRBJ segments were identified across samples and were used for gene usage analysis of CDR3 amino acid clonotypes. COPE and FqMerger were used to merge the filtered high-quality paired reads into contigs. Contigs were aligned with BLAST to IMGT TRBV, TRBD and TRBJ reference genes, and CDR3 was defined per IMGT. Any clonotype with a frequency above 0.1% was counted as a highly expanded clone. Shannon entropy served as the measure of repertoire diversity, while the Gini coefficient captured V-J evenness. A clonotype was considered public if more than one individual shared it. TCRdb reanalyzed the raw reads on its own, using fastp at Q25 for trimming and MiXCR for clone calling, and kept in-frame beta chains. Here each entry gathers all rows of one CDR3 protein and keeps the most common genes and DNA. TCRdb's processing, not the study's, gives the V and J calls here. A total of about 470,000 distinct CDR3 sequences appear in this sample, roughly a fifth of them only once. The ten largest account for about 6.6% of the sample.

Paper-wide results and their limitations: Patients with persistent disease shared more public clonotypes (around 2,500) than newly diagnosed patients did (more than 900). Compared with newly diagnosed patients, persistent Graves' disease patients had lower TCR Shannon entropy and fewer highly expanded clones, which suggests clonal expansion. The authors acknowledged the small sample size as a limitation that may reduce accuracy. TRBV28, TRBJ1-2 and TRBJ2-5 were preferentially used in persistent disease, while TRBV20-1 and TRBJ2-1 were favored in newly diagnosed disease. Because the primary lesion, thyroid tissue, could not be accessed, the study looked at peripheral blood alone. Only the TCR beta chain was sequenced and analyzed.

This receptor was obtained from a female donor with Graves disease. The sample in question was peripheral blood mononuclear cells (PBMCs), obtained when the disease was refractory, from a patient treated with antithyroid drugs. The chain was built from TRBV20-1 and TRBJ2-7; the D element could tentatively be TRBD1 or TRBD2, as 6 bases agree for each. In nucleotide form, the sequence is TGCAGTGCTAGAATAGGAGGGACAAGCTACGAGCAGTACTTC. This codes for CSARIGGTSYEQYF.